The rows below give T cell receptor beta chains drawn from one sample of a study of esophageal squamous cell carcinoma under preoperative chemotherapy. TCRdb independently ran MiXCR on the PCR reads; one entry per CDR3 protein. The data show several thousand distinct CDR3 sequences, with around 33% seen just once and 14% held by the top ten. This sample was taken from a patient given preoperative chemotherapy. These receptors were collected from a human donor with esophageal squamous cell carcinoma. The donor label of this sample is uncertain. The CDR3 runs from the conserved cysteine through the conserved F or W. The D gene is left open where the match is weak. Not every row has a clone size; where given, it reads once, few, many or a size class.

cdr3_nt: TGTGCCAGCAGCGACGGCACTAGCGGGATTCGCAGAAACATTCAGTACTTC
cdr3_aa: CASSDGTSGIRRNIQYF
clone_size: medium-sized
j_call: TRBJ2-4
d_call: TRBD2
v_call: TRBV6-1

cdr3_nt: TGTGCCAGCAGTTACTTAAACAGTAACTATGGCTACACCTTC
cdr3_aa: CASSYLNSNYGYTF
clone_size: few
j_call: TRBJ1-2
d_call: NA
v_call: TRBV6-5

cdr3_nt: TGTGCCAGCAGGCCCGGGACGGTGAACACCGGGGAGCTGTTTTTT
cdr3_aa: CASRPGTVNTGELFF
clone_size: medium-sized
j_call: TRBJ2-2
d_call: NA
v_call: TRBV7-9

cdr3_nt: TGTGCCAGCAGCTTTCGTGGGGCGGCTAGCGGGAGAAGTAGAGAGACCCAGTACTTC
cdr3_aa: CASSFRGAASGRSRETQYF
clone_size: medium-sized
j_call: TRBJ2-5
d_call: TRBD2
v_call: TRBV7-8

cdr3_nt: TGTGCCAGCAGTATCACCGGGACAGGGTCGGCAGATACGCAGTATTTT
cdr3_aa: CASSITGTGSADTQYF
clone_size: many
j_call: TRBJ2-3
d_call: TRBD1
v_call: TRBV12-3/TRBV12-4

cdr3_nt: TGTGCCAGCAGCTCCTTGGGGGGAGGGATATCCAATGAGCAGTTCTTC
cdr3_aa: CASSSLGGGISNEQFF
clone_size: NA
j_call: TRBJ2-1
d_call: TRBD2
v_call: TRBV7-8

cdr3_nt: TGTGCCAGCAGTGGGCCGAAGAATGAGCAGTTCTTC
cdr3_aa: CASSGPKNEQFF
clone_size: few
j_call: TRBJ2-1
d_call: NA
v_call: TRBV25-1

cdr3_nt: TGTGCCAGCAGCTTTTCCGTGAACACTGAAGCTTTCTTT
cdr3_aa: CASSFSVNTEAFF
clone_size: many
j_call: TRBJ1-1
d_call: NA
v_call: TRBV7-2

cdr3_nt: TGTGCCAGCAGCTTAGCTCCTAGCCGGGCGAGCGTCTACGAGCAGGACTTC
cdr3_aa: CASSLAPSRASVYEQDF
clone_size: NA
j_call: TRBJ2-1
d_call: NA
v_call: TRBV7-8

cdr3_nt: TGTGCCAGCAGCAGGGTCATGAACACTGAAGCTTTCTTT
cdr3_aa: CASSRVMNTEAFF
clone_size: many
j_call: TRBJ1-1
d_call: NA
v_call: TRBV6-1

cdr3_nt: TGTGCCAGCAGCTTAGAGGGGACTAGCGGGACCTACGAGCAGTACTTC
cdr3_aa: CASSLEGTSGTYEQYF
clone_size: few
j_call: TRBJ2-7
d_call: TRBD2
v_call: TRBV7-2

cdr3_nt: TGTGGCAGCATAGCGGGGGAGCGGAGGGGCGGGGAGCTGTTATTT
cdr3_aa: CGSIAGERRGGELLF
clone_size: NA
j_call: TRBJ2-2
d_call: NA
v_call: TRBV8-2

cdr3_nt: TGTGCCAGCTCGGAAGGGAGAATCTACGAGCAGTACTTC
cdr3_aa: CASSEGRIYEQYF
clone_size: few
j_call: TRBJ2-7
d_call: NA
v_call: TRBV27

cdr3_nt: TGTGCCAGCAGTTTTTGGGCAGTCGAGACTGGGGCCAACGTCCTGACTTTC
cdr3_aa: CASSFWAVETGANVLTF
clone_size: medium-sized
j_call: TRBJ2-6
d_call: NA
v_call: TRBV12-3/TRBV12-4

cdr3_nt: TGTGCTAGCAGCTTAGCTCATGGGACCGGGGAGCTGTTTTTT
cdr3_aa: CASSLAHGTGELFF
clone_size: many
j_call: TRBJ2-2
d_call: NA
v_call: TRBV7-7

cdr3_nt: TGTGCCAGCAGCCTGACGGGGGAGCAGTACTTC
cdr3_aa: CASSLTGEQYF
clone_size: medium-sized
j_call: TRBJ2-5
d_call: NA
v_call: TRBV5-6

cdr3_nt: TGTGCCAGCAGGAGGACAGGGGGTCCCTACGAGCAGTACTTC
cdr3_aa: CASRRTGGPYEQYF
clone_size: medium-sized
j_call: TRBJ2-7
d_call: TRBD1
v_call: TRBV28

cdr3_nt: TGTGCCAGCAGTGAAGTGGCTAGCCAAGAGACCCAGTACTTC
cdr3_aa: CASSEVASQETQYF
clone_size: medium-sized
j_call: TRBJ2-5
d_call: NA
v_call: TRBV6-1

cdr3_nt: TGTGCCAGCAGTCCAGCCGGGACAGGGCCTAGGCAGTACTTC
cdr3_aa: CASSPAGTGPRQYF
clone_size: many
j_call: TRBJ2-7
d_call: TRBD1
v_call: TRBV6-1

cdr3_nt: TGTGCCAGCACCCTTCGGACTAGCGGGTCCACAGATACGCAGTATTTT
cdr3_aa: CASTLRTSGSTDTQYF
clone_size: many
j_call: TRBJ2-3
d_call: TRBD2
v_call: TRBV6-5

cdr3_nt: TGTGCCAGCAGTCCGGGGACAGGGTGGAATTCACCCCTCCACTTT
cdr3_aa: CASSPGTGWNSPLHF
clone_size: medium-sized
j_call: TRBJ1-6
d_call: TRBD1
v_call: TRBV27

cdr3_nt: TGTGGCAGCAGTCGCGACGTCACAGGTGACCCCTACAATGAGCAGTTCTTC
cdr3_aa: CGSSRDVTGDPYNEQFF
clone_size: once
j_call: TRBJ2-1
d_call: NA
v_call: TRBV12-3/TRBV12-4

cdr3_nt: TGTGGCAGCACCCGGAGTTCGGGGGCATACGGGCGGTACTTC
cdr3_aa: CGSTRSSGAYGRYF
clone_size: NA
j_call: TRBJ2-1
d_call: NA
v_call: TRBV28

cdr3_nt: TGTGCCAGCAGCTTCGGGACTAGCGGGAACGAGCAGTTCTTC
cdr3_aa: CASSFGTSGNEQFF
clone_size: many
j_call: TRBJ2-1
d_call: TRBD2
v_call: TRBV11-3

cdr3_nt: TGTGCCAGCAGCCGCGGGGGGTCTAGAAACAATGAGCAGTTCTTC
cdr3_aa: CASSRGGSRNNEQFF
clone_size: NA
j_call: TRBJ2-1
d_call: TRBD2
v_call: TRBV7-3

cdr3_nt: TGTGCCAGCAGCCGAGTACTAGCGGGAGGACCAGATAGGCAGTATTTT
cdr3_aa: CASSRVLAGGPDRQYF
clone_size: NA
j_call: TRBJ2-3
d_call: TRBD2
v_call: TRBV7-2

cdr3_nt: TGTGCCAGCAGCTTGGGCCTCGAAACAGCGAAGGAGACCCAGTGCTTC
cdr3_aa: CASSLGLETAKETQCF
clone_size: NA
j_call: TRBJ2-4
d_call: NA
v_call: TRBV7-2

cdr3_nt: TGTGCTAGTGGTTTGGGACAGGGAACCTACAATGAGCAGTTCTTC
cdr3_aa: CASGLGQGTYNEQFF
clone_size: NA
j_call: TRBJ2-1
d_call: TRBD1
v_call: TRBV12-5

cdr3_nt: TGTGCCAGCAGCTTAGGGGACGGGGGGCCCTACGAGCAGTACTTC
cdr3_aa: CASSLGDGGPYEQYF
clone_size: medium-sized
j_call: TRBJ2-7
d_call: NA
v_call: TRBV7-2

cdr3_nt: TGTGCCAGCAAGCTACAGGGAAACACTGAAGCTTTCTTT
cdr3_aa: CASKLQGNTEAFF
clone_size: many
j_call: TRBJ1-1
d_call: NA
v_call: TRBV6-5

cdr3_nt: TGTGCCAGCAGTGAAAGCAGGGGACATAATTCACCCCTCCACTTT
cdr3_aa: CASSESRGHNSPLHF
clone_size: few
j_call: TRBJ1-6
d_call: NA
v_call: TRBV6-1

cdr3_nt: TGTGCCAGCGGACTCCTCGGGACTAGCGGAAGGGATGAGCAGTACTTC
cdr3_aa: CASGLLGTSGRDEQYF
clone_size: NA
j_call: TRBJ2-5
d_call: TRBD2
v_call: TRBV27

cdr3_nt: TGCGCCAGCTCAGTAACCTCATGGGGCCAAAACATTCAGTACTTC
cdr3_aa: CASSVTSWGQNIQYF
clone_size: NA
j_call: TRBJ2-4
d_call: NA
v_call: TRBV10-2

cdr3_nt: TGCGCCAGCAGTGAAACCAGGGTGGATACGCAGTATTTT
cdr3_aa: CASSETRVDTQYF
clone_size: medium-sized
j_call: TRBJ2-3
d_call: NA
v_call: TRBV10-1

cdr3_nt: TGTGCCAGCGCCTTTCAGGGGGGAGGCTACACCTTC
cdr3_aa: CASAFQGGGYTF
clone_size: many
j_call: TRBJ1-2
d_call: TRBD1
v_call: TRBV6-1

cdr3_nt: TGTGCCAGCAGCCCGAGCGGGAGAGCCGGGGAGCTGTTTTTT
cdr3_aa: CASSPSGRAGELFF
clone_size: many
j_call: TRBJ2-2
d_call: TRBD2
v_call: TRBV11-2

cdr3_nt: TGTGCCAGCAGCCGAGGGCACAGGGGAAATGGAGACATTCAGTTCTTC
cdr3_aa: CASSRGHRGNGDIQFF
clone_size: large
j_call: TRBJ2-1
d_call: TRBD1
v_call: TRBV7-2

cdr3_nt: TGTGCCAGCGGCTTAGGATCAGCTAATGAGCAGTTGTTC
cdr3_aa: CASGLGSANEQLF
clone_size: NA
j_call: TRBJ2-1
d_call: NA
v_call: TRBV7-2

cdr3_nt: TGTGCCAGCAGCTTAGCTCCTATCCGGGCGAGCGTCTACGAGCAGTACTTC
cdr3_aa: CASSLAPIRASVYEQYF
clone_size: medium-sized
j_call: TRBJ2-7
d_call: NA
v_call: TRBV7-8

cdr3_nt: TGTGCCAGCAGTTACCTTTTGGGCTCCTACAATGAGCAGTACTTC
cdr3_aa: CASSYLLGSYNEQYF
clone_size: medium-sized
j_call: TRBJ2-7
d_call: NA
v_call: TRBV7-8

cdr3_nt: TGTGCCAGCGATCCGGGACAGGGGGTAGTTGAAGCTTTCTTT
cdr3_aa: CASDPGQGVVEAFF
clone_size: NA
j_call: TRBJ1-1
d_call: TRBD1
v_call: TRBV28

cdr3_nt: TGTGCCAGCAGTTTGCGGGAGGGCCCCAACGAGCAGTACTTC
cdr3_aa: CASSLREGPNEQYF
clone_size: many
j_call: TRBJ2-7
d_call: TRBD2
v_call: TRBV27

cdr3_nt: TGTGCCAGCAGCCAATTCTCCGGGACATCGGTAAACACCGGGGAGCTGTTTTTT
cdr3_aa: CASSQFSGTSVNTGELFF
clone_size: NA
j_call: TRBJ2-2
d_call: NA
v_call: TRBV7-8

cdr3_nt: TGTGCCAGCAGCGATATAGCGGGGGCTTACAATGAGCAGTTCTTC
cdr3_aa: CASSDIAGAYNEQFF
clone_size: many
j_call: TRBJ2-1
d_call: TRBD2
v_call: TRBV11-3

cdr3_nt: TGTGCCAGCAGTCCGAGACTAGGAGGGTCCGGGGAGACCCAGTACTTC
cdr3_aa: CASSPRLGGSGETQYF
clone_size: medium-sized
j_call: TRBJ2-5
d_call: NA
v_call: TRBV6-5

cdr3_nt: TGTGCCAGCAGTTTAGGGAGGGGGGGTGCGAATGAGCAGTTGTTC
cdr3_aa: CASSLGRGGANEQLF
clone_size: NA
j_call: TRBJ2-1
d_call: NA
v_call: TRBV12-3/TRBV12-4

cdr3_nt: TGTGCCAGCAGTGAAGCGACGGACCTCTACGAGCAGTACTTC
cdr3_aa: CASSEATDLYEQYF
clone_size: many
j_call: TRBJ2-7
d_call: NA
v_call: TRBV6-1

cdr3_nt: TGTGCCAGCAGCACTGACACGAGCTCCTACAATGAGCAGTTCTTC
cdr3_aa: CASSTDTSSYNEQFF
clone_size: NA
j_call: TRBJ2-1
d_call: NA
v_call: TRBV7-2

cdr3_nt: TGTGCCAGCACCCAGGACCGCGAGCAGTTCTTC
cdr3_aa: CASTQDREQFF
clone_size: NA
j_call: TRBJ2-1
d_call: NA
v_call: TRBV6-1

cdr3_nt: TGTGCCAGCTGGTTAGAACAGGGCACAGATACGCAGTATTTT
cdr3_aa: CASWLEQGTDTQYF
clone_size: NA
j_call: TRBJ2-3
d_call: NA
v_call: TRBV12-3/TRBV12-4

cdr3_nt: TGTGCCAGCAGAGACGGGGATACGCAGTATTTT
cdr3_aa: CASRDGDTQYF
clone_size: medium-sized
j_call: TRBJ2-3
d_call: NA
v_call: TRBV6-1

cdr3_nt: TGTGCCAGCAGGCGGGACCCCCTGAACACTGAAGCTTTGTTT
cdr3_aa: CASRRDPLNTEALF
clone_size: NA
j_call: TRBJ1-1
d_call: NA
v_call: TRBV6-1

cdr3_nt: TGTGCCAGCAGCTTAGAAGGCTCGCCCTACGAGCAGTACTTC
cdr3_aa: CASSLEGSPYEQYF
clone_size: large
j_call: TRBJ2-7
d_call: NA
v_call: TRBV7-8

cdr3_nt: TGTGCCAGCAGTTCAGGCTTGGGGGAAAAACTGTTTTTT
cdr3_aa: CASSSGLGEKLFF
clone_size: many
j_call: TRBJ1-4
d_call: NA
v_call: TRBV6-5

cdr3_nt: TGTGCCAGCAGCCGAGGGGATGATTCCTACAATGAGCAGTTGTTC
cdr3_aa: CASSRGDDSYNEQLF
clone_size: NA
j_call: TRBJ2-1
d_call: NA
v_call: TRBV11-3

cdr3_nt: TGTGCCAGCAGCTTTTGGCAGGGGGCCGCCGAGCGGTACTTC
cdr3_aa: CASSFWQGAAERYF
clone_size: many
j_call: TRBJ2-1
d_call: TRBD1
v_call: TRBV7-8

cdr3_nt: TGTGCCAGCAGCTTAGAAGGCCTAGTGGGAGGGAAGCAGGTGTTC
cdr3_aa: CASSLEGLVGGKQVF
clone_size: NA
j_call: TRBJ2-1
d_call: TRBD2
v_call: TRBV11-2